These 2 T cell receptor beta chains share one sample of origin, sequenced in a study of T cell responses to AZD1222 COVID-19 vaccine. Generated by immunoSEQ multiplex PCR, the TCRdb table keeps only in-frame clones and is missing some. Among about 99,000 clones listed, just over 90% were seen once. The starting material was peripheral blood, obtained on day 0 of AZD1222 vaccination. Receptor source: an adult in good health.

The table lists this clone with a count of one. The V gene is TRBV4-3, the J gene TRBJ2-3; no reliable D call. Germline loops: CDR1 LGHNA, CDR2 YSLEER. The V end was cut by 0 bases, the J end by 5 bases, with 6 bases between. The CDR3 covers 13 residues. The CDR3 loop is CASSQEAKDTQYF. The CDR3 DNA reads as TGCGCCAGCAGCCAAGAGGCCAAAGATACGCAGTATTTT.

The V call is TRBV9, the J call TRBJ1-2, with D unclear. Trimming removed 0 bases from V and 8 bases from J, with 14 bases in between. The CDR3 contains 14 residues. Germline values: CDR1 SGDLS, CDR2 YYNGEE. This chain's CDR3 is CASSVEAKSGGYTF. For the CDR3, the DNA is TGTGCCAGCAGCGTAGAAGCGAAATCTGGGGGCTACACCTTC.